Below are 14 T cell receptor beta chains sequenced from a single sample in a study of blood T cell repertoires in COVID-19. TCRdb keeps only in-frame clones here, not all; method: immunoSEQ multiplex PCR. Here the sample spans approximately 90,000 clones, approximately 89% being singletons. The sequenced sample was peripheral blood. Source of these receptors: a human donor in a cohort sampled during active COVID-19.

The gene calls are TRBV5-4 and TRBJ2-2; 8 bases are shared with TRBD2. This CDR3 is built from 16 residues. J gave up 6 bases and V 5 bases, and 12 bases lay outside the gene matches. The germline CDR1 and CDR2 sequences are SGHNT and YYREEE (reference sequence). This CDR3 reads CASRKIAGTFSGELFF. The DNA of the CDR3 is TGTGCCAGCAGAAAAATAGCGGGGACGTTCTCCGGGGAGCTGTTTTTT. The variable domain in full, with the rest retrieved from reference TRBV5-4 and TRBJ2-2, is ETGVTQSPTHLIKTRGQQVTLRCSSQSGHNTVSWYQQALGQGPQFIFQYYREEENGRGNFPPRFSGLQFPNYSSELNVNALELDDSALYLCASRKIAGTFSGELFFGEGSRLTVL.

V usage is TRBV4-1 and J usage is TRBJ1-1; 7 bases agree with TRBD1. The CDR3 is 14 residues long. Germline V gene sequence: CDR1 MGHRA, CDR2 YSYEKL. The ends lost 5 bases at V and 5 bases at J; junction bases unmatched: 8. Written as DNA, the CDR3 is TGCGCCAGCAGCTCCACAGGGGTACGAACTGAAGCTTTCTTT. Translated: CASSSTGVRTEAFF.

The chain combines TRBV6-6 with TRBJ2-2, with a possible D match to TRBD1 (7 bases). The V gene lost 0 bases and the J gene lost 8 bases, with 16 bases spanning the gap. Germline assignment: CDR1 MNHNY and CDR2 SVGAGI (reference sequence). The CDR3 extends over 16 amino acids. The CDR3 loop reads CASSYSNRGGPGELFF. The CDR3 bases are TGTGCCAGCAGTTACTCGAACAGGGGAGGACCGGGGGAGCTGTTTTTT.

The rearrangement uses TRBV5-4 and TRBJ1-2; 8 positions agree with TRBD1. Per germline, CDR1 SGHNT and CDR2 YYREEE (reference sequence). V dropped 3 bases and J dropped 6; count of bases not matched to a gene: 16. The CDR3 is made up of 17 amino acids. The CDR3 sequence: CASSSADFTTGGNGYTF. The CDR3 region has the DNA TGTGCCAGCAGCTCCGCAGACTTTACTACAGGGGGAAATGGCTACACCTTC.

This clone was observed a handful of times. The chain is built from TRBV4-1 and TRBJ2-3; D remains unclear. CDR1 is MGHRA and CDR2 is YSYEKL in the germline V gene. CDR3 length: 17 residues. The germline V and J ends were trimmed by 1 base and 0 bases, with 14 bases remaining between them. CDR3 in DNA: TGCGCCAGCAGCCAAGTCCTCACTGGTATTAGCACAGATACGCAGTATTTT. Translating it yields CASSQVLTGISTDTQYF.

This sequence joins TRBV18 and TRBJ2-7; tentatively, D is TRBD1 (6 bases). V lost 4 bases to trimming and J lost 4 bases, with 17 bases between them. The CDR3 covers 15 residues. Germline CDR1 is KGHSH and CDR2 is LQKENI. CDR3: CASSLTLGQIYEQYF. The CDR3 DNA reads TGTGCCAGCTCACTTACTCTCGGACAGATATACGAGCAGTACTTC.

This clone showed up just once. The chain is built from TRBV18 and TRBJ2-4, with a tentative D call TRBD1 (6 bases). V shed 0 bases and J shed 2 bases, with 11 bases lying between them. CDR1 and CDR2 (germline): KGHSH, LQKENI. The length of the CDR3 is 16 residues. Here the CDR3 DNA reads TGTGCCAGCTCACCACCCAGGGGACCCCCCAAAAACATTCAGTACTTC. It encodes CASSPPRGPPKNIQYF.

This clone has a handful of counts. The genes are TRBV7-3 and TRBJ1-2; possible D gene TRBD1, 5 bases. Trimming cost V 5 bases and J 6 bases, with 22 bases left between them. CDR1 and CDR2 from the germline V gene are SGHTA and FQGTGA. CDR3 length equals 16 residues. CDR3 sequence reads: CASSPPVPGREDGYTF. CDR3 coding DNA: TGTGCCAGCAGCCCCCCAGTCCCCGGCAGGGAAGATGGCTACACCTTC.

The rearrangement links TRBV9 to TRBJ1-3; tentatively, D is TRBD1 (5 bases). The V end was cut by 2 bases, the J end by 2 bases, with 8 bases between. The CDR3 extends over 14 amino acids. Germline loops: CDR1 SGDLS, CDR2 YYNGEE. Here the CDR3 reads CASSVQGTGNTIYF. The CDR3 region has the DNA TGTGCCAGCAGCGTCCAGGGAACTGGAAACACCATATATTTT.

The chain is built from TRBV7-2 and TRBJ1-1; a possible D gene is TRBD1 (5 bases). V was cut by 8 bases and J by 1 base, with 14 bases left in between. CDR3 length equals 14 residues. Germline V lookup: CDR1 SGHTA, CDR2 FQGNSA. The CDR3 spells CASGSRTSNTEAFF. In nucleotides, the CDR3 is TGTGCCAGCGGTTCTAGGACATCGAACACTGAAGCTTTCTTT.

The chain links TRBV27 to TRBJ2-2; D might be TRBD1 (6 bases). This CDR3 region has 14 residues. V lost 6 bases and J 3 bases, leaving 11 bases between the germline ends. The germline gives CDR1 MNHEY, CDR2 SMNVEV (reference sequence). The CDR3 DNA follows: TGTGCCAGCAGCATAGGGGGTCACACCGGGGAGCTGTTTTTT. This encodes CASSIGGHTGELFF.

The CDR3 loop reads CASSTGRDSYNEQFF. In nucleotides, the CDR3 is TGTGCCAGCAGCACGGGCAGGGACTCCTACAATGAGCAGTTCTTC. The rearrangement links TRBV7-2 to TRBJ2-1, with TRBD1 as a possible D gene (5 bases). The CDR3 extends over 15 amino acids. V gave up 5 bases and J gave up 0 bases, with 11 bases separating them. From germline, CDR1 is SGHTA and CDR2 FQGNSA. The whole variable domain, remainder taken from reference TRBV7-2 and TRBJ2-1, is GAGVSQSPSNKVTEKGKDVELRCDPISGHTALYWYRQSLGQGLEFLIYFQGNSAPDKSGLPSDRFSAERTGGSVSTLTIQRTQQEDSAVYLCASSTGRDSYNEQFFGPGTRLTVL.

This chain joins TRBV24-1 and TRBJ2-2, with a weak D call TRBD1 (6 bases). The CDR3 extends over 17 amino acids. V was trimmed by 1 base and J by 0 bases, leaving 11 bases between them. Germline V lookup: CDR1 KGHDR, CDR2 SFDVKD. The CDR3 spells CATSDFQDSTNTGELFF. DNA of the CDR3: TGTGCCACCAGTGATTTCCAGGACAGTACGAACACCGGGGAGCTGTTTTTT.

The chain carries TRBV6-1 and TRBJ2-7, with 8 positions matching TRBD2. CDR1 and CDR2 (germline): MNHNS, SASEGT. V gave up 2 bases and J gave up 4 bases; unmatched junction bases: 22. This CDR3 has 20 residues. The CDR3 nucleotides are TGTGCCAGCAGTGAACTGGCCTCCCGGCTGTTTCGGGGGGGGCTTTACGAGCAGTACTTC. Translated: CASSELASRLFRGGLYEQYF.